This T cell receptor (beta chain) was sequenced during a study of CD8+ T cells in alopecia areata. RNA was isolated and reverse transcribed to cDNA, the sequencing template. Profiled with immunoSEQ multiplex PCR; TCRdb holds only in-frame clones, not every one. The data hold some 180,000 clones, with around half observed a single time. Documented treatment: oral pan-JAK inhibitor, 5-10 mg twice daily. As for this clone: What it recognizes is unknown.

Overall study results and limits: Lesional scalp exceeded normal scalp in clonality, especially in alopecia totalis/universalis.

The germline gives CDR1 SNHLY, CDR2 FYNNEI. This CDR3 contains 13 residues. V was trimmed by 8 bases and J by 2 bases, leaving 13 bases between them. The chain combines TRBV2 with TRBJ2-7; unclear D gene. The source was CD8+ T cells sorted from blood, collected at week 24, from a patient treated with tofacitinib. The TCR originated in a human donor with alopecia areata. The CDR3 sequence: CASLRTATYEQYF. CDR3 nucleotide sequence: TGTGCCAGCCTAAGGACGGCCACCTACGAGCAGTACTTC.